Presented here are 6 T cell receptor beta chains from one specimen sequenced in a study of blood T cell repertoires in COVID-19. TCRdb's copy holds only in-frame clones and misses some; the assay was immunoSEQ multiplex PCR. Here the sample spans some 42,000 clones, 70% to 90% being singletons. The specimen sequenced was peripheral blood. These receptors were taken from a human donor in a cohort sampled during active COVID-19.

The chain has TRBV29-1 and TRBJ1-2; no clear D gene. Germline V lookup: CDR1 SQVTM, CDR2 ANQGSEA. Trimming cost V 6 bases and J 1 base, with 6 bases left between them. There are 11 residues in the CDR3. DNA for the CDR3: TGCAGCGTCGTTAATAACTATGGCTACACCTTC. It codes for CSVVNNYGYTF.

The chain recombines TRBV19 with TRBJ2-1, with 9 bases aligning to TRBD2. The CDR3 runs 14 residues. Germline V gives CDR1 LNHDA, CDR2 SQIVND (reference sequence). Losses at the gene ends were 3 bases for V and 6 bases for J; bases not matched to a gene: 3. In nucleotides, the CDR3 is TGTGCCAGTAGTATTAGCGGGGGTGGCAATGAGCAGTTCTTC. Translation: CASSISGGGNEQFF.

The rearrangement links TRBV19 to TRBJ1-2; no definite D call. CDR1 LNHDA and CDR2 SQIVND come from the germline V gene (reference sequence). This CDR3 contains 15 residues. V lost 5 bases and J 4 bases, leaving 17 bases between the germline ends. CDR3 sequence (DNA): TGTGCCAGTAGTGGCCCAACCCAGGTCCCCTATGGCTACACCTTC. As protein: CASSGPTQVPYGYTF.

The chain has TRBV7-3 and TRBJ2-5; 7 bases map to TRBD2. V lost 4 bases to trimming and J lost 7 bases; unmatched junction nucleotides: 6. Per germline, CDR1 SGHTA and CDR2 FQGTGA. The CDR3 consists of 13 residues. CDR3 coding DNA: TGTGCCAGCAGCTCAGGACTAGGAGGGACCCAGTACTTC. Protein: CASSSGLGGTQYF.

The chain uses TRBV3-1 (or the pseudogene TRBV3-2) and TRBJ1-1, with TRBD1 as a possible D gene (5 bases). The CDR3 contains 16 residues. CDR1 is LGHDT and CDR2 is YNNKEL in the germline V gene (reference sequence). The V and J ends lost 8 bases and 1 base respectively, with 20 bases between them. This CDR3 is CASRLGALPQNTEAFF. Written as DNA, the CDR3 is TGTGCCAGCCGTTTAGGGGCCCTCCCCCAGAACACTGAAGCTTTCTTT.

The chain recombines TRBV6-1 with TRBJ2-2, with 14 bases that match TRBD2. The V gene end was trimmed by 4 bases and the J gene end by 0 bases; junction bases not matched to a gene: 4. This CDR3 has 18 amino acids. Looked up from germline, CDR1 is MNHNS and CDR2 is SASEGT. The CDR3 region is CASSGGLAGGANTGELFF. CDR3 sequence (DNA): TGTGCCAGCAGTGGTGGACTAGCGGGGGGCGCGAACACCGGGGAGCTGTTTTTT.